This T cell receptor beta chain was obtained from a study of CD8+ T cells in alopecia areata. General study points: Persistence of many expanded lesional clones was seen in scalp and blood during tofacitinib. How baseline CD8+ expansion relates to response remains uncertain (there was one nonresponder). Patients shared TCRs less clearly than mice did, possibly owing to HLA.

The length of the CDR3 is 13 residues. Germline V lookup: CDR1 SGHTA, CDR2 FQGNSA. The V end lost 2 bases, the J end lost 5 bases, and 10 bases lay between the germline ends. RNA extraction and reverse transcription yielded cDNA as sequencing template. The protocol was immunoSEQ multiplex PCR, while the TCRdb copy is restricted to in-frame clones and leaves out a portion. The sample yields 140,000 to 150,000 clones, less than 70% seen once. Treatment defined: oral pan-JAK inhibitor, 5-10 mg twice daily. Comments on this clone: Its antigen is not known.

The material sequenced was CD8+ T cells sorted from blood, taken at week 4, from a patient treated with tofacitinib. The source is a human donor with alopecia areata. The chain links TRBV7-2 to TRBJ2-7; no reliable D call. This chain's CDR3 is CASSLWAPDEQYF. The DNA for the CDR3 is TGTGCCAGCAGCTTATGGGCCCCCGACGAGCAGTACTTC.